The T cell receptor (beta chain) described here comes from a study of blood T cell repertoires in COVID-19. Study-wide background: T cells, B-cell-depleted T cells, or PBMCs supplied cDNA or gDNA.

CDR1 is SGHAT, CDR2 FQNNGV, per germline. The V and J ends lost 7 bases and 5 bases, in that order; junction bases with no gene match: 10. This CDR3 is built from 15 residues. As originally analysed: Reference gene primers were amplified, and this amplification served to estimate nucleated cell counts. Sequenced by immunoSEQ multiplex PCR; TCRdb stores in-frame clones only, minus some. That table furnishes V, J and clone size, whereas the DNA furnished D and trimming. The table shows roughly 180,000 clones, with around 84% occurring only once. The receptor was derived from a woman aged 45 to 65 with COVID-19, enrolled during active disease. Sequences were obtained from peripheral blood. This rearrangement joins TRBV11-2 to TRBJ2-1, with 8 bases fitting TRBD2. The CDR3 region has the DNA TGTGCCAGCACCCTTTCACTAGCGGCCCACAATGAGCAGTTCTTC. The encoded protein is CASTLSLAAHNEQFF. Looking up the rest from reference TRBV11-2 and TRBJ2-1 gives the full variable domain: EAGVAQSPRYKIIEKRQSVAFWCNPISGHATLYWYQQILGQGPKLLIQFQNNGVVDDSQLPKDRFSAERLKGVDSTLKIQPAKLEDSAVYLCASTLSLAAHNEQFFGPGTRLTVL.